This T cell receptor (beta chain) was sequenced during a study of T-cell reconstitution after alpha-beta-depleted transplantation in children. Study-level results: Newly produced T cells mostly accounted for T-cell counts and diversity one year post-transplant. After transplant, at about two months, alpha-beta T cells were reportedly derived from several hundred expanded graft clones. Certain patients had high TCRbeta diversity at day 60, and it came from recipient T cells and thymic progenitors that survived.

This clonotype was observed many times. The antigen remains undetermined. Unique molecular identifiers tagged the TCRbeta library. In TCRdb, the PCR reads were re-called with MiXCR into one record per CDR3 protein. The top ten clones hold about 2.5% of a sample with more than 200,000 distinct CDR3 sequences, 20% to 30% of them seen once. With 0 bases removed from V and 2 bases from J, the gap between germline ends came to 14 bases. Per the germline V gene, CDR1 is MGHDK and CDR2 is SYGVNS. The CDR3 is 16 residues long. The TCR originated in a girl between 2 and 10 years old with Fanconi anemia, due to receive a stem cell transplant. The sequencing here drew on PBMCs, taken before TCRalphabeta/CD19-depleted stem cell transplant. V and J are TRBV25-1 and TRBJ2-7; TRBD1 might be the D (6 bases). The CDR3 coding sequence is TGTGCCAGCAGTGAATATAGGGCAGGGGCAACCTACGAGCAGTACTTC. This translates into CASSEYRAGATYEQYF.